Reported below is one T cell receptor beta chain. Which antigen it targets is not known. No quality values exist for individual bases; no much larger clone is one base distant. This sample is part of a study of human T cells and chemical hapten exposure (dated by TCRdb to the early 2020s). Regarding the complete study: Libraries were combined into a pool for sequencing, and differences in TCR yield between samples came mainly from small differences in library volumes within the pool. In alopecia patients, the study followed how the peripheral blood TCR repertoire changed in vivo over primary and secondary sensitization to diphenylcyclopropenone (DPC), a hapten. Both TCR alpha and TCR beta chains were sequenced from each blood RNA sample. What the authors observed across the whole study: Repeated subsampling changed both the strength of the expansion versus patch-test correlation and the threshold at which that correlation became significant. DPC sensitization did not change the number of TCRs with a frequency above 1 in 1000, and there was no evidence of changes in global repertoire structure.

Receptor libraries were prepared by RACE. The run used a NextSeq 500. Library preparation attached unique molecular identifiers to individual cDNA molecules for quantitative, reproducible TCR counting. From the authors' description of their analysis: A median of roughly 98,000 TCRs per sample was observed, with a range of roughly 23,224 to 700,000. V, J and CDR3 annotation of the TCR reads was performed with the Decombinator software suite. For the PS versus PT1 abundance plots, all samples were subsampled to the same number of TCRs (28,000). TCRs were defined as expanded if absent before sensitization and observed at least eight times at the 2-week time point. TCRdb reanalyzed the raw reads on its own, using fastp at Q25 for trimming and MiXCR for clone calling, and kept in-frame beta chains. Under each unique CDR3 protein, matching rows form one entry showing the most common genes and DNA. TCRdb's processing, not the authors' own work, is the source of the V and J calls. This sample gives about 77,000 distinct CDR3 sequences in total; 8.5% to 9.5% of them show up just once. The top ten clonotypes cover 1.5% to 2% of the sample.

As encoded in the germline V gene, CDR1 is SNHLY while CDR2 is FYNNEI. From cysteine to phenylalanine, the CDR3 is 12 amino acids long. Just the 36-base CDR3 DNA is kept, in frame starting at base 1. Trimming at the junction amounts to 7 bases on V and 0 bases on J, and the germline ends lie 6 bases apart. The sample's time point label is to be understood as: healthy volunteer bleed at 6 weeks. Total RNA was isolated from unfractionated whole blood collected in Tempus Blood RNA tubes. About five healthy volunteers served as TCR sequencing controls and were bled at day 0, 2 weeks and 6 weeks. The TCR originated in a female donor in good health. Some clones in this sample may be carry-over from other donors' samples. Material: whole blood. The chain couples TRBV2 to TRBJ1-1, with the D gene not confidently named. DNA sequence: TGTGCCAGCATTATAGTGAACACTGAAGCTTTCTTT. This codes for CASIIVNTEAFF.